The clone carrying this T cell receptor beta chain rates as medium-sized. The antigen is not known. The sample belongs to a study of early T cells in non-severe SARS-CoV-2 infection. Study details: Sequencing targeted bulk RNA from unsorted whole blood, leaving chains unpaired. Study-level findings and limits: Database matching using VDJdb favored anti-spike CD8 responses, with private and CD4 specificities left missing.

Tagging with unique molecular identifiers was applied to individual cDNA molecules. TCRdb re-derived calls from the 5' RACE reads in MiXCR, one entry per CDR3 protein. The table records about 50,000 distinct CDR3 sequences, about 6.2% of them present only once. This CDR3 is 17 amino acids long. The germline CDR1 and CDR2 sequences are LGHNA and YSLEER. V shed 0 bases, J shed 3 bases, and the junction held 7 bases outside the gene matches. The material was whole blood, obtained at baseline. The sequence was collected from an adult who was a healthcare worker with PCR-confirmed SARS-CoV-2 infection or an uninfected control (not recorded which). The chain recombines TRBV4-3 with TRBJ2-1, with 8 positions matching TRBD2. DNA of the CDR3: TGCGCCAGCAGCCAAGATGGTAGCGGGGTTGACTACAATGAGCAGTTCTTC. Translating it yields CASSQDGSGVDYNEQFF.